The clone carrying this T cell receptor (beta chain) was detected only a few times. Its target is not known. This record belongs to a study of T-cell reconstitution after alpha-beta-depleted transplantation in children. Study-level results: In patients about two months after transplant, alpha-beta T cells reportedly arose from several hundred expanded graft clones. Some patients' high day-60 TCRbeta diversity was attributed to recipient cells surviving conditioning. Newly made T cells mostly supplied T-cell counts and diversity one year after transplant.

Using unique molecular identifiers, the investigators prepared the TCRbeta library. TCRdb independently ran MiXCR on the PCR reads; one entry per CDR3 protein. The data hold 70,000 or so distinct CDR3 sequences, with roughly 11% observed a single time. CDR1 is SGHRS, CDR2 YFSETQ, per germline. V lost 0 bases to trimming and J lost 7 bases, with 8 bases between them. CDR3 length equals 14 residues. The rearrangement joins TRBV5-1 to TRBJ1-6; possible D gene TRBD1, 6 bases. This TCR came from a boy between 10 and 17 years old with acute myeloid leukemia, due to receive a stem cell transplant. This sample comprised PBMCs, obtained before TCRalphabeta/CD19-depleted stem cell transplant. The CDR3 DNA reads as TGCGCCAGCAGCTTGGACAGGGACAATTCACCCCTCCACTTT. Protein product: CASSLDRDNSPLHF.